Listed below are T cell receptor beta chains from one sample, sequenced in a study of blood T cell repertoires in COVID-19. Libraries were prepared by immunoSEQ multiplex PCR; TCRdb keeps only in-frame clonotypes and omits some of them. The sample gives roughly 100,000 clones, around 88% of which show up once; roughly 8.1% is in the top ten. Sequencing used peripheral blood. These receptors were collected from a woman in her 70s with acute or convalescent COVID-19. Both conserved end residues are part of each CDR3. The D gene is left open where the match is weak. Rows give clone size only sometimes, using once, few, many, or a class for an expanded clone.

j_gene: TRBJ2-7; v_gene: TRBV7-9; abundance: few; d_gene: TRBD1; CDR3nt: TGTGCCAGCAGTCGGACAGGGATAACCTACGAGCAGTACTTC; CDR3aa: CASSRTGITYEQYF
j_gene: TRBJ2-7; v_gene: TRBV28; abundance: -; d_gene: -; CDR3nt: TGTGCCAGCAGTTTTTCTAGAGGCTACGAGCAGTACTTC; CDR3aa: CASSFSRGYEQYF
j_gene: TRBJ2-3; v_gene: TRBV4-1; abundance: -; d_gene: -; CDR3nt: TGCGCCAGCAGCCCCCCCAGGGGAAGGGCAGATACGCAGTATTTT; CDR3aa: CASSPPRGRADTQYF
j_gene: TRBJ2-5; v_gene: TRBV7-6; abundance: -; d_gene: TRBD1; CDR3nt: TGTGCCAGCAGCTTAGCGGGACAGGGAAGGGAGACCCAGTACTTC; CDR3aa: CASSLAGQGRETQYF
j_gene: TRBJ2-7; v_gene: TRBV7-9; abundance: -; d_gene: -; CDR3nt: TGTGCCAGCAGCTTTGGGGCTCCCAACGAGCAGTATTTC; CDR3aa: CASSFGAPNEQYF
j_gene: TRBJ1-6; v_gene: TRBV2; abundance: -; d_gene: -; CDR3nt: TGTGCCAGCAGTGACCGTTATAATTCACCCCTCCACTTT; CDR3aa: CASSDRYNSPLHF
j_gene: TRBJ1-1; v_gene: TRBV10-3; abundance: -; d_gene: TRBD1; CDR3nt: TGTGCCATCAGTATCATGCCGGGACAGGGGATGGCTGAAGCTTTCTTT; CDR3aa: CAISIMPGQGMAEAFF
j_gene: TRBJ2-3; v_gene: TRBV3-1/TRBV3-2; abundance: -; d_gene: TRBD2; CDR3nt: TGTGCCAGCAGCCAAGCAACCGGGACTAGCGGGAGGGCAGATACGCAGTATTTT; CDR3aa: CASSQATGTSGRADTQYF
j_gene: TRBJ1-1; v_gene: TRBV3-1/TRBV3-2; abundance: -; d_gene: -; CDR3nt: TGTGCCAGCAGCCAAGATGGGTGGGGCAACCGGGCTGAAGCTTTCTTT; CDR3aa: CASSQDGWGNRAEAFF
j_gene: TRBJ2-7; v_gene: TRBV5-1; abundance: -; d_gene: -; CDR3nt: TGCGCCAGCAGCTTGGGGGCTGTTGCAGGGTACTACGAGCAGTACTTC; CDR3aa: CASSLGAVAGYYEQYF
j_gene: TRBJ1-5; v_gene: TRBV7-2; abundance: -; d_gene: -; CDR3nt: TGTGCCAGCAGCCGTCCGCCCGGGCAGCCCCAGCATTTT; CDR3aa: CASSRPPGQPQHF
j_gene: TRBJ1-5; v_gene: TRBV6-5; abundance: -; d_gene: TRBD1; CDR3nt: TGTGCCAGCAGTTACTCGACAGGGGAGTTCGGTCAGCCCCAGCATTTT; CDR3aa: CASSYSTGEFGQPQHF
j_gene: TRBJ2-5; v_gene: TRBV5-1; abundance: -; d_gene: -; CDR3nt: TGCGCCAGCAGCTTAAACGGGCAAGAGACCCAGTACTTC; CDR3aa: CASSLNGQETQYF
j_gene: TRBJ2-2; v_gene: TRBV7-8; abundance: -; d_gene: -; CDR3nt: TGTGCCAGCAGCTTAGTATCCTATGAGACCGGGGAGCTGTTTTTT; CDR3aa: CASSLVSYETGELFF
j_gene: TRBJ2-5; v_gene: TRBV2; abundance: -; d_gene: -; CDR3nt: TGTGCCAGCAGTCCCCCGGGTCTGGGCCAAGAGACCCAGTACTTC; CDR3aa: CASSPPGLGQETQYF
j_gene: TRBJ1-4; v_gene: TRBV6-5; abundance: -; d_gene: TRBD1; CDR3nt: TGTGCCAGCAGGGACAGGCCTTTTGAAAAACTGTTTTTT; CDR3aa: CASRDRPFEKLFF
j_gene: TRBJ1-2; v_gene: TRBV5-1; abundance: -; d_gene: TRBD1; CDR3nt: TGCGCCAGCAGCTTGGTCCCAGGGGGTGAGGACTATGGCTACACCTTC; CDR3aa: CASSLVPGGEDYGYTF
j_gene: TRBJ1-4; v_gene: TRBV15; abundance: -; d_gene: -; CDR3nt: TGTGCCACCAGCAGAGATGTCGTCGCAGGGGTGTTTTTT; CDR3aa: CATSRDVVAGVFF
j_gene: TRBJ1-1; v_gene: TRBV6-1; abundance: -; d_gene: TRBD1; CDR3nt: TGTGCCAGCAGTGAAAAAAGGGACAGGGGGCCTGAAGCTTTCTTT; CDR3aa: CASSEKRDRGPEAFF
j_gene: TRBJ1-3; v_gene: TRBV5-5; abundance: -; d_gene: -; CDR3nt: TGTGCCAGCAGCTTGGCCGGACTCATCTCTGGAAACACCATATATTTT; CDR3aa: CASSLAGLISGNTIYF
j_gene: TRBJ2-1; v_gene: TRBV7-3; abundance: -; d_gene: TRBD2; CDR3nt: TGTGCCAGCAGCCTAACTAGCGACTCCTACAATGAGCAGTTCTTC; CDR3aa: CASSLTSDSYNEQFF
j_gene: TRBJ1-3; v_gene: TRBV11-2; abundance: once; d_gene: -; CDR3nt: TGTGCCAGCAGCCCCAGGGACTACCGCTCTGGAAACACCATATATTTT; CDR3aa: CASSPRDYRSGNTIYF
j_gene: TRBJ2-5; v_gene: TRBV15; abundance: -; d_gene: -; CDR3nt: TGTGCCACCAGCAGTCGTGGGGCCGGAGAGACCCAGTACTTC; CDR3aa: CATSSRGAGETQYF
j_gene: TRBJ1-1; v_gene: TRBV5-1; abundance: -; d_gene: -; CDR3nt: TGCGCCAGCAGCTTGGAGCGGGGAGAAGCTTTCTTT; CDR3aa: CASSLERGEAFF
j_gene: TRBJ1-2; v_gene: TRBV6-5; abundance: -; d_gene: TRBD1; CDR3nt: TGTGCCAGCAGTTACTCCCAACAGGGGGCCAATGGCTACACCTTC; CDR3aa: CASSYSQQGANGYTF
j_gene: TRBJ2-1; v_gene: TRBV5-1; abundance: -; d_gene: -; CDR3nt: TGCGCCAGCAGTTCGGACAGAAACAATGAGCAGTTCTTC; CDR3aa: CASSSDRNNEQFF
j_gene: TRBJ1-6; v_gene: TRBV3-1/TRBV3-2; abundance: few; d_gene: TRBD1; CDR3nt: TGTGCCAGCAGCCCGACAGTCACAGGGGGCTCACCCCTCCACTTT; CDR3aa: CASSPTVTGGSPLHF
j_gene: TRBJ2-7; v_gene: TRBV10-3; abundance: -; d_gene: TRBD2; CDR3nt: TGTGCCATCAGTGGTCGGGAGGGCCACGAGCAGTACTTC; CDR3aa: CAISGREGHEQYF
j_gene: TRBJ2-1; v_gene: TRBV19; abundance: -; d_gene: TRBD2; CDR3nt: TGTGCCAGTAGTATTATGATGTCTAGCGGGGGGTTAGAGCAGTTCTTC; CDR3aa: CASSIMMSSGGLEQFF
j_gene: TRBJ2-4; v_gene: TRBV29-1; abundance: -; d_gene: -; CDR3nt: TGCAGCGTTGTTATGGACAGAAAAAACATTCAGTACTTC; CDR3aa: CSVVMDRKNIQYF
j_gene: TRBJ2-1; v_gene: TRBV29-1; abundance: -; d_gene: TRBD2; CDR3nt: TGCAGCGTTACCCGGTGGGGGGTCCAGCGGGGGGACAATGAGCAGTTCTTC; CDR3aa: CSVTRWGVQRGDNEQFF
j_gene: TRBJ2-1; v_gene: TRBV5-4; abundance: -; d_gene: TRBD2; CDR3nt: TGTGCCAGCAGCTTCATGTTTTCTAGCGGGAGCTACAATGAGCAGTTCTTC; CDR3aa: CASSFMFSSGSYNEQFF
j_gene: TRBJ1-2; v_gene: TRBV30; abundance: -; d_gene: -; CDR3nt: TGTGCCTGGAGTCTAGCTAACTATGGCTACACCTTC; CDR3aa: CAWSLANYGYTF